The rows below give T cell receptor beta chains drawn from one sample of a study of T cells in localized non-small cell lung cancer. Sequencing used immunoSEQ multiplex PCR; TCRdb keeps in-frame clones, though not all of them. Of over 45,000 clones in the sample, approximately 77% were seen once. This specimen consisted of peripheral blood, obtained before any cancer treatment. The origin of the receptors is a man aged 40 to 75 with stage I squamous cell lung carcinoma. Each CDR3 is given with its conserved first and last residue. The order of the fields is V gene, J gene, D gene, clone size, CDR3 DNA, CDR3 protein. The D gene is left open where the match is weak. A clone size is listed for some rows: how often the clone was seen (once, few, many), or a class if it is expanded.

TRBV28	TRBJ2-7	-	-	TGTGCCAGCAGGGTGTCGGGCGCGAGATCCGAGCAGTACTTC	CASRVSGARSEQYF
TRBV10-3	TRBJ2-3	TRBD1	-	TGTGCCATCAGCGAACCACCGGACAGGCGCACAGATACGCAGTATTTT	CAISEPPDRRTDTQYF
TRBV9	TRBJ2-3	-	-	TGTGCCGGGGGAATAGATACGCAGTATTTT	CAGGIDTQYF
TRBV7-3	TRBJ2-1	TRBD1	-	TGTGCCAGCAGCTCGCGGCCCCGGGACAGGGGTTACAATGAGCAGTTCTTC	CASSSRPRDRGYNEQFF
TRBV21-1	TRBJ2-5	-	once	TGTGCCAGCATACGGAGGTTAGCGGGGGGGAAAGAGACCCAGTACTTC	CASIRRLAGGKETQYF
TRBV5-6	TRBJ2-5	TRBD2	-	TGTGCCAGCAGCCGCGTCAGCGGGGGTAAGGAGACCCAGTACTTC	CASSRVSGGKETQYF
TRBV7-3	TRBJ2-2	-	-	TGTGCCAGCAGCCCAGGGGCCGGCACCGGGGAGCTGTTTTTT	CASSPGAGTGELFF
TRBV19	TRBJ1-6	-	-	TGTGCCAGTAGTATAGATCGATTGTCACCCCTCCACTTT	CASSIDRLSPLHF
TRBV5-1	TRBJ2-1	-	once	TGCGCCAGCCTGAGGGGACCACGCTCCTACAATGAGCAGTTCTTC	CASLRGPRSYNEQFF
TRBV4-1	TRBJ1-1	-	-	TGCGCCAGCAGCCAGTTAACACAGGGACCGAACACTGAAGCTTTCTTT	CASSQLTQGPNTEAFF
TRBV5-8	TRBJ2-7	-	-	TGTGCCAGCAGCCTACAAAGCGGGCTCTCCTACGAGCAGTACTTC	CASSLQSGLSYEQYF
TRBV28	TRBJ1-2	-	few	TGTGCCAGCAGTAGGTACTATGGCTACACCTTC	CASSRYYGYTF
TRBV30	TRBJ2-4	-	-	TGTGCCTGGACGAGAGACAAAAACATTCAGTACTTC	CAWTRDKNIQYF
TRBV19	TRBJ1-1	-	-	TGTGCCAGTTACCCTGGTTGGGGGACTGAAGCTTTCTTT	CASYPGWGTEAFF
TRBV5-6	TRBJ1-6	-	-	TGTGCCAGCAGCCCACAGGGCGGTAATTCACCCCTCCACTTT	CASSPQGGNSPLHF
TRBV2	TRBJ1-6	TRBD1	-	TGTGCCAGCAGCACAGGGGTAAGGTCACCCCTCCACTTT	CASSTGVRSPLHF
TRBV5-8	TRBJ1-3	-	-	TGTGCCAGCAGCTTCTCCGCCGGGACGGGTGGAAACACCATATATTTT	CASSFSAGTGGNTIYF
TRBV6-1	TRBJ2-7	-	-	TGTGCCAGCAGTGAAGTAATACAGGGAGTTGATGAGCAGTACTTC	CASSEVIQGVDEQYF
TRBV6-1	TRBJ1-5	-	-	TGTGCCAGCAAAGGTGGTAGCAATCAGCCCCAGCATTTT	CASKGGSNQPQHF
TRBV5-4	TRBJ1-4	-	-	TGTGCCAGCAGCTTGGGGTCTGGCGTTCTTAATGAAAAACTGTTTTTT	CASSLGSGVLNEKLFF
TRBV5-6	TRBJ2-7	TRBD1	-	TGTGCCAGCAGCTTGCGGACAGGGATGTACGAGCAGTACTTC	CASSLRTGMYEQYF
TRBV6-5	TRBJ2-1	-	once	TGTGCCAGCAGTTACAGGACCCCACTCAATGAGCAGTTCTTC	CASSYRTPLNEQFF
TRBV4-1	TRBJ2-2	-	-	TGCGCCAGCACCCCCGAGGGCGCACCCACCACCGGGGAGCTGTTTTTT	CASTPEGAPTTGELFF
TRBV19	TRBJ2-2	TRBD2	-	TGTGCCTCCAAACCCGGGACTAGCGGGGGGGCCGCCGGGGAGCTGTTTTTT	CASKPGTSGGAAGELFF
TRBV6-5	TRBJ2-7	-	-	TGTGCCAGCAGTTACTCGGTGGGGGAGCAGTACTTC	CASSYSVGEQYF
TRBV5-1	TRBJ1-1	-	once	TGCGCCAGCAGCTTGCGGGGAAGTAACACTGAAACTTTCTTT	CASSLRGSNTETFF
TRBV15	TRBJ2-3	-	-	TGTGCCACCAGCAGATCAACGCACAGTCTAACCACAGATACGCAGTATTTT	CATSRSTHSLTTDTQYF
TRBV18	TRBJ1-5	TRBD1	-	TGTGCCAGCTCACCTGTCGACAGGGGATTGAATCAGCCCCAGCATTTT	CASSPVDRGLNQPQHF
TRBV12-5	TRBJ2-1	-	-	TGTGCTAGTCGGGGGGCCAATGAGCAGTTCTTC	CASRGANEQFF